One sample yielded the 18 T cell receptor beta chains listed below, sequenced in a study of T cell responses to AZD1222 COVID-19 vaccine. This table comes from immunoSEQ multiplex PCR, and its TCRdb copy is limited to in-frame clones, with some not included. This sample yields about 150,000 clones, of which 90% are seen a single time; roughly 1.9% belongs to the top ten. This specimen was peripheral blood, taken on day 0 of AZD1222 vaccination. The receptors were gathered from an adult in good health.

Regarding this clone: This CDR3 is also generated by other DNA sequences in the sample. The genes are TRBV7-2 and TRBJ1-1; D uncertain. This CDR3 is 13 amino acids long. CDR1 and CDR2 from the germline V gene are SGHTA and FQGNSA. Deletions cut 1 base from V and 2 bases from J, with 5 bases between. The CDR3 DNA is TGTGCCAGCAGCTTAGACAGAAACACTGAAGCTTTCTTT. This codes for CASSLDRNTEAFF.

The rearrangement joins TRBV7-3 to TRBJ1-5; D is undetermined. CDR3 length: 17 amino acids. In germline, CDR1 is SGHTA, CDR2 FQGTGA. V was shortened by 1 base and J by 0 bases, with 13 bases between the two germline ends. The CDR3 protein is CASSLNHTVNSNQPQHF. The CDR3 DNA reads as TGTGCCAGCAGCTTAAATCACACAGTCAATAGCAATCAGCCCCAGCATTTT.

The genes are TRBV11-2 and TRBJ2-3; D is perhaps TRBD1 (7 bases). This CDR3 contains 15 residues. V dropped 5 bases and J dropped 6 bases, with 18 bases sitting between them. The germline V gene has CDR1 SGHAT and CDR2 FQNNGV. CDR3 sequence: CASSHPIPGGDTQYF. CDR3 nucleotides: TGTGCCAGCAGCCACCCAATACCAGGGGGGGATACGCAGTATTTT.

The chain links TRBV6-5 to TRBJ1-6; D uncertain. Trimming shortened V by 2 bases and J by 11 bases, and 7 bases separated the two germline ends. Germline lookup yields CDR1 MNHEY and CDR2 SVGAGI. The CDR3 sequence is 12 residues long. CDR3 region: CASSYGGAPLHF. The CDR3 DNA reads as TGTGCCAGCAGTTACGGTGGAGCACCCCTCCACTTT.

This sequence joins TRBV2 and TRBJ2-6; D is possibly TRBD1 (5 bases). CDR3 length: 17 residues. From germline, CDR1 is SNHLY and CDR2 FYNNEI. Trimming removed 3 bases at V and 0 bases at J, with 12 bases between. In DNA, the CDR3 is TGTGCCAGCAGTGAGGGGCGTCGACACTCTGGGGCCAACGTCCTGACTTTC. This encodes CASSEGRRHSGANVLTF.

The rearrangement joins TRBV3-1 (or the pseudogene TRBV3-2) to TRBJ2-1; D not certain. V lost 1 base, J lost 2 bases, and 12 bases lay in between. This CDR3 is 16 amino acids long. Germline assignment: CDR1 LGHDT and CDR2 YNNKEL (reference sequence). The CDR3 DNA is TGTGCCAGCAGCCAAGCCCGGACGGAAACCTACAATGAGCAGTTCTTC. It encodes CASSQARTETYNEQFF.

The chain uses TRBV28 and TRBJ2-7; D call uncertain. From germline, CDR1 is MDHEN and CDR2 SYDVKM. CDR3 length: 16 amino acids. Between the trimmed V and J ends, which lost 2 bases and 1 base, there was a span of 15 bases. The CDR3 loop is CASSLGLKEPSYEQYF. As DNA, the CDR3 is TGTGCCAGCAGTTTAGGTCTCAAGGAACCTTCCTACGAGCAGTACTTC.

The CDR3 DNA sequence: TGTGCCAGCAGTCTCAGGGTTCCCTACGAGCAGTACTTC. Its translation is CASSLRVPYEQYF. The chain recombines TRBV7-2 with TRBJ2-7; possible D gene TRBD1, 5 bases. The CDR3 covers 13 residues. Germline CDR1 reads SGHTA; CDR2 reads FQGNSA. The V end was cut by 6 bases, the J end by 2 bases, with 11 bases between.

The chain carries TRBV9 and TRBJ2-3; 7 bases agree with TRBD2. V lost 7 bases and J lost 1; bases outside the gene matches: 3. The CDR3 extends over 13 amino acids. Germline V gene sequence: CDR1 SGDLS, CDR2 YYNGEE. The CDR3 sequence: CASGGGGTDTQYF. The CDR3 nucleotides read TGTGCCAGCGGGGGGGGAGGCACAGATACGCAGTATTTT.

This clone has only one observation. The J gene is TRBJ2-4, the V gene TRBV19; 8 bases match TRBD1. This CDR3 is 17 amino acids long. Germline assignment: CDR1 LNHDA and CDR2 SQIVND (reference sequence). V gave up 5 bases and J gave up 0 bases; unmatched junction bases: 9. CDR3: CASSVTGVGEAKNIQYF. The CDR3 region has the DNA TGTGCCAGTAGTGTGACAGGGGTGGGGGAAGCCAAAAACATTCAGTACTTC.

This clone has only a few counts. Other DNA sequences within the sample encode an identical CDR3. The chain links TRBV19 to TRBJ2-7; D not certain. CDR3 size: 13 residues. The germline V gene has CDR1 LNHDA and CDR2 SQIVND (reference sequence). V gave up 3 bases and J gave up 1 base, with 7 bases separating them. This CDR3 is CASSIRISYEQYF. Here the CDR3 DNA reads TGTGCCAGTAGTATCCGAATATCCTACGAGCAGTACTTC.

The V call is TRBV20-1, the J call TRBJ1-4; D is undetermined. Trimming took off 5 bases at V and 7 bases at J, with 8 bases between the two ends. CDR3 size: 11 residues. From germline, CDR1 is DFQATT and CDR2 SNEGSKA (reference sequence). The CDR3: CSAPLIEKLFF. DNA of the CDR3: TGCAGTGCTCCCTTAATTGAAAAACTGTTTTTT.

V gene TRBV14 combines with J gene TRBJ1-2; TRBD1 is a possible D gene (5 bases). V dropped 4 bases and J dropped 2 bases, with 14 bases sitting between them. The CDR3 runs 15 residues. Germline values: CDR1 SGHDN, CDR2 FVKESK. As DNA, the CDR3 is TGTGCCAGCAGCCCAAGGAGGGGCTGGAACTATGGCTACACCTTC. This gives the protein CASSPRRGWNYGYTF.

The chain uses TRBV5-1 and TRBJ2-5; perhaps TRBD1 as D (6 bases). The germline V gene encodes CDR1 SGHRS and CDR2 YFSETQ. V gave up 0 bases and J gave up 1 base, with 10 bases separating them. This CDR3 region has 15 residues. Here the CDR3 reads CASSLVGTLQETQYF. As DNA, the CDR3 is TGCGCCAGCAGCTTGGTTGGGACACTCCAAGAGACCCAGTACTTC. Looking up the rest from reference TRBV5-1 and TRBJ2-5 gives the full variable domain: KAGVTQTPRYLIKTRGQQVTLSCSPISGHRSVSWYQQTPGQGLQFLFEYFSETQRNKGNFPGRFSGRQFSNSRSEMNVSTLELGDSALYLCASSLVGTLQETQYFGPGTRLLVL.

This clone showed up just once. V and J are TRBV9 and TRBJ1-5, with TRBD1 matching over 7 bases. The CDR3 extends over 14 amino acids. Trimming removed 4 bases from V and 5 bases from J; junction bases left unmatched: 6. The germline gives CDR1 SGDLS, CDR2 YYNGEE. The CDR3 nucleotides are TGTGCCAGCAGCCAGACAGGGAATTATCAGCCCCAGCATTTT. Translation: CASSQTGNYQPQHF.

The rearrangement links TRBV7-6 to TRBJ1-3; 8 bases are shared with TRBD1. Trimming cost V 0 bases and J 4 bases; bases outside gene matches: 8. The length of the CDR3 is 17 residues. Germline V gene data show CDR1 as SGHVS and CDR2 as FNYEAQ. The CDR3 is CASSLALPGGLGNTIYF. Here the CDR3 DNA reads TGTGCCAGCAGCTTAGCGCTTCCAGGGGGCCTGGGAAACACCATATATTTT.

The rearrangement links TRBV14 to TRBJ2-1; tentatively, D is TRBD2 (5 bases). This CDR3 spans 19 amino acids. The germline V gene has CDR1 SGHDN and CDR2 FVKESK. V was trimmed by 1 base and J by 0 bases, leaving 19 bases between them. The CDR3 sequence is CASSQGKLAASRSYNEQFF. CDR3 sequence (DNA): TGTGCCAGCAGCCAAGGAAAGCTAGCCGCCAGCCGCTCCTACAATGAGCAGTTCTTC.

This chain joins TRBV7-8 and TRBJ2-3; D ambiguous. Trimming shortened V by 5 bases and J by 2 bases, and 14 bases separated the two germline ends. Germline CDR1 is SGHVS and CDR2 is FQNEAQ. This CDR3 comprises 15 residues. The CDR3 spells CASSPRFIDTDTQYF. The CDR3 DNA reads as TGTGCCAGCAGCCCCAGGTTCATAGACACAGATACGCAGTATTTT. Looking up the rest from reference TRBV7-8 and TRBJ2-3 gives the full variable domain: GAGVSQSPRYKVAKRGQDVALRCDPISGHVSLFWYQQALGQGPEFLTYFQNEAQLDKSGLPSDRFFAERPEGSVSTLKIQRTQQEDSAVYLCASSPRFIDTDTQYFGPGTRLTVL.